The 29 T cell receptor beta chains below come from one sample, sequenced in a study of blood T cell repertoires in COVID-19. Profiling relied on immunoSEQ multiplex PCR, and the TCRdb table lists in-frame clones only, not all of them. Of 200,000 to 250,000 clones in the sample, more than 75% were seen once. Sequencing was performed on peripheral blood. The receptors stem from a man in his forties or fifties with acute or convalescent COVID-19.

V usage is TRBV7-3 and J usage is TRBJ2-3; 10 bases align to TRBD2. V was pared by 7 bases and J by 8 bases, with 6 bases of the junction left unmatched. This CDR3 contains 13 residues. CDR1 and CDR2 from the germline V gene are SGHTA and FQGTGA. The CDR3 loop is CASKAGGDSTQYF. CDR3 in DNA: TGTGCCAGCAAAGCGGGGGGGGACAGTACGCAGTATTTT.

The V and J genes are TRBV7-6 and TRBJ1-1; perhaps TRBD1 as D (5 bases). The germline CDR1 and CDR2 sequences are SGHVS and FNYEAQ. This CDR3 has 19 residues. V dropped 3 bases and J dropped 0 bases, with 23 bases sitting between them. CDR3 amino acids: CASSFPGDGKGNVNTEAFF. In DNA, the CDR3 is TGTGCCAGCAGCTTCCCGGGGGATGGGAAGGGGAACGTGAACACTGAAGCTTTCTTT. Full variable domain (outside the CDR3, taken from reference TRBV7-6 and TRBJ1-1): GAGVSQSPRYKVTKRGQDVALRCDPISGHVSLYWYRQALGQGPEFLTYFNYEAQQDKSGLPNDRFSAERPEGSISTLTIQRTEQRDSAMYRCASSFPGDGKGNVNTEAFFGQGTRLTVV.

This clone has a handful of counts. This rearrangement joins TRBV6-2 or TRBV6-3 to TRBJ1-2; D is ambiguous. Per germline, CDR1 MNHEY and CDR2 SVGEGT. The CDR3 is made up of 14 amino acids. V was shortened by 7 bases and J by 2 bases, with 14 bases between the two germline ends. DNA of the CDR3: TGTGCCAGCACCCCCGAGCGGCAGAACTATGGCTACACCTTC. Its protein product is CASTPERQNYGYTF.

The chain joins TRBV2 to TRBJ1-5, with TRBD1 identical over 8 bases. The length of the CDR3 is 15 residues. Unmatched junction bases numbered 7, after V lost 5 bases and J lost 4 bases. Germline V gene lookup returns CDR1 SNHLY and CDR2 FYNNEI. CDR3 nucleotides: TGTGCCAGCAGTCCGGACAGGGCGGAGAATCAGCCCCAGCATTTT. Translated: CASSPDRAENQPQHF.

This chain joins TRBV5-1 and TRBJ1-1; no definite D call. V was trimmed by 0 bases and J by 3 bases, leaving 9 bases between them. The CDR3 is made up of 14 amino acids. In germline, CDR1 is SGHRS, CDR2 YFSETQ. CDR3 region: CASSLESVHTEAFF. The CDR3 nucleotides read TGCGCCAGCAGCTTGGAGTCAGTTCACACTGAAGCTTTCTTT.

The V gene is TRBV28, the J gene TRBJ2-1, with 10 positions matching TRBD1. The CDR3 loop spans 14 amino acids. CDR1 is MDHEN and CDR2 is SYDVKM in the germline V gene. With 5 bases clipped from V and 9 bases from J, the junction kept 7 bases outside the gene matches. CDR3 in DNA: TGTGCCAGCAGTGTCCCGGGACAGGGGTTTGAGCAGTTCTTC. Its translation is CASSVPGQGFEQFF.

This clone was seen just once. The chain recombines TRBV6-1 with TRBJ2-3; D might be TRBD2 (6 bases). The CDR3 sequence is 15 residues long. With 1 base removed from V and 2 bases from J, the gap between germline ends came to 10 bases. Per the germline V gene, CDR1 is MNHNS and CDR2 is SASEGT. CDR3 coding DNA: TGTGCCAGCAGTGAAGGGCGGGGATACACAGATACGCAGTATTTT. Its translation: CASSEGRGYTDTQYF.

This chain uses TRBV11-2 with TRBJ1-2, with 9 nucleotides matching TRBD1. Germline CDR1 SGHAT, CDR2 FQNNGV. The CDR3 is 13 residues long. J gave up 6 bases and V 6 bases, and 5 bases lay outside the gene matches. The CDR3 region has the DNA TGTGCCAGCAGTTACAGGGGGCGTGATGGCTACACCTTC. It codes for CASSYRGRDGYTF.

V and J are TRBV28 and TRBJ1-5; D unclear. V was trimmed by 0 bases and J by 7 bases, leaving 4 bases between them. The CDR3 is made up of 12 amino acids. Per the germline V gene, CDR1 is MDHEN and CDR2 is SYDVKM. As DNA, the CDR3 is TGTGCCAGCAGTTTATGGAGCCAGCCCCAGCATTTT. It is translated as CASSLWSQPQHF.

This rearrangement joins TRBV28 to TRBJ2-6, with D possibly TRBD1 on 5 matching bases. CDR1 is MDHEN, CDR2 SYDVKM, per germline. V lost 6 bases and J 2 bases, leaving 23 bases between the germline ends. The CDR3 has 19 residues. CDR3 in DNA: TGTGCCAGCAGCCCGTTAGGCGGCAGGGTGTTGGCTGGGGCCAACGTCCTGACTTTC. Its protein product is CASSPLGGRVLAGANVLTF.

The chain joins TRBV5-6 to TRBJ1-5, with D perhaps TRBD1 (5 bases). Per germline, CDR1 SGHDT and CDR2 YYEEEE. The V end was cut by 4 bases, the J end by 2 bases, with 10 bases between. The CDR3 is 14 residues long. CDR3 bases: TGTGCCAGCAGCACGATGACAGGCAATCAGCCCCAGCATTTT. Amino acid sequence: CASSTMTGNQPQHF.

This clone occurred once. The rearrangement links TRBV14 to TRBJ2-7; D is perhaps TRBD2 (5 bases). The CDR3 contains 18 residues. The V and J ends lost 0 bases and 0 bases respectively, with 18 bases between them. Germline V gene lookup returns CDR1 SGHDN and CDR2 FVKESK. CDR3 in amino acids: CASSQDSFRGESSYEQYF. The CDR3 region has the DNA TGTGCCAGCAGCCAAGATAGTTTCCGGGGTGAGAGCTCCTACGAGCAGTACTTC.

The rearrangement uses TRBV11-2 and TRBJ1-2; D might be TRBD1 (5 bases). Germline CDR1 SGHAT, CDR2 FQNNGV. There are 15 residues in the CDR3. Trimming removed 4 bases from V and 4 bases from J, with 16 bases in between. The DNA for the CDR3 is TGTGCCAGCAGCTCCGGGGGTGGTTACTTCTATGGCTACACCTTC. Its protein product is CASSSGGGYFYGYTF.

The chain links TRBV7-2 to TRBJ2-1, with D tentatively TRBD1 (6 bases). The CDR3 runs 13 residues. The germline CDR1 and CDR2 sequences are SGHTA and FQGNSA. The V and J ends lost 5 bases and 7 bases respectively, with 12 bases between them. In DNA form, the CDR3 reads TGTGCCAGCAGCACCCGAAGGGGGAATGAGCAGTTCTTC. It is translated as CASSTRRGNEQFF.

The chain employs TRBV19 and TRBJ1-4; 9 bases are shared with TRBD1. The germline V gene has CDR1 LNHDA and CDR2 SQIVND (reference sequence). The trim removed 5 bases at V and 7 bases at J, leaving 8 bases unmatched. The CDR3 loop spans 15 amino acids. CDR3 DNA sequence: TGTGCCAGTAGTGGACGGACAGGGGTATTTGAAAAACTGTTTTTT. Protein: CASSGRTGVFEKLFF.

The chain joins TRBV12-3 or TRBV12-4 to TRBJ2-7, with 7 bases matching TRBD1. The J segment lost 6 bases and the V segment lost 5 bases, leaving 4 bases of the junction unmatched. The CDR3 spans 12 residues. The CDR3 sequence: CASSIRGSEQYF. The CDR3, as DNA: TGTGCCAGCAGTATCAGGGGGAGCGAGCAGTACTTC.

J is TRBJ1-3 and V is TRBV7-6; D may be TRBD1 (5 bases). Trimming stripped 5 bases from V and 4 bases from J, with 15 bases between. The CDR3 contains 15 residues. CDR1 and CDR2 (germline): SGHVS, FNYEAQ. CDR3: CASSPTGVGGNTIYF. CDR3 sequence (DNA): TGTGCCAGCAGCCCCACAGGAGTAGGAGGAAACACCATATATTTT.

The J gene is TRBJ1-1, the V gene TRBV7-9; D unclear. The germline V and J ends were trimmed by 9 bases and 4 bases, with 15 bases remaining between them. Germline V gene sequence: CDR1 SEHNR, CDR2 FQNEAQ (reference sequence). This CDR3 is built from 13 residues. CDR3 sequence reads: CARDRLGGTEAFF. In nucleotides, the CDR3 is TGTGCCAGGGACCGACTCGGAGGCACTGAAGCTTTCTTT.

The gene calls are TRBV2 and TRBJ1-3; a possible D gene is TRBD1 (5 bases). Per germline, CDR1 SNHLY and CDR2 FYNNEI. V lost 5 bases and J lost 8, with 10 bases in between. This CDR3 is 12 amino acids long. CDR3: CASSSFRDTIYF. The CDR3 DNA follows: TGTGCCAGCAGTTCGTTCAGGGACACCATATATTTT.

This chain uses TRBV5-1 with TRBJ2-1, with 7 bases aligning to TRBD1. The CDR3 length is 13 residues. V lost 5 bases and J lost 5; bases outside the gene matches: 4. The germline V gene encodes CDR1 SGHRS and CDR2 YFSETQ. CDR3 sequence: CASSLDRNNEQFF. In nucleotides, the CDR3 is TGCGCCAGCAGTCTGGACAGGAACAATGAGCAGTTCTTC.

The chain is built from TRBV5-5 and TRBJ1-5, with D tentatively TRBD1 (5 bases). Germline CDR1 SGHKS, CDR2 YYEKEE (reference sequence). The CDR3 covers 13 residues. V dropped 4 bases and J dropped 4 bases, with 9 bases sitting between them. CDR3 sequence reads: CASSVQVNQPQHF. The CDR3 bases are TGTGCCAGCAGCGTACAGGTTAATCAGCCCCAGCATTTT. Full variable domain (rest looked up from reference TRBV5-5 and TRBJ1-5): DAGVTQSPTHLIKTRGQQVTLRCSPISGHKSVSWYQQVLGQGPQFIFQYYEKEERGRGNFPDRFSARQFPNYSSELNVNALLLGDSALYLCASSVQVNQPQHFGDGTRLSIL.

The chain uses TRBV5-5 and TRBJ2-1; possible D gene TRBD2, 6 bases. Trimming left V 2 bases short and J 5 bases short, with 14 bases between. This CDR3 is built from 15 residues. CDR1 is SGHKS and CDR2 is YYEKEE in the germline V gene (reference sequence). In nucleotides, the CDR3 is TGTGCCAGCAGCTTTATCCGGGCGGGAAACAATGAGCAGTTCTTC. This sequence encodes CASSFIRAGNNEQFF. The complete variable domain, with remaining parts taken from reference TRBV5-5 and TRBJ2-1, reads DAGVTQSPTHLIKTRGQQVTLRCSPISGHKSVSWYQQVLGQGPQFIFQYYEKEERGRGNFPDRFSARQFPNYSSELNVNALLLGDSALYLCASSFIRAGNNEQFFGPGTRLTVL.

The chain uses TRBV4-2 and TRBJ1-1; D gene uncertain. CDR1 is LGHNA and CDR2 is YNFKEQ in the germline V gene. V was shortened by 1 base and J by 0 bases, with 6 bases between the two germline ends. This CDR3 has 14 residues. This CDR3 reads CASSQALMNTEAFF. The CDR3 nucleotides read TGTGCCAGCAGCCAAGCTCTTATGAACACTGAAGCTTTCTTT.

The chain carries TRBV6-5 and TRBJ1-2, with 7 positions matching TRBD1. Trimming removed 2 bases from V and 5 bases from J; junction bases left unmatched: 2. The germline CDR1 and CDR2 sequences are MNHEY and SVGAGI. The CDR3 covers 13 residues. Here the CDR3 DNA reads TGTGCCAGCAGTTACGAGGGGGCTTATGGCTACACCTTC. Translation: CASSYEGAYGYTF.

The V call is TRBV19, the J call TRBJ2-7, with D possibly matching TRBD2 (6 bases). The CDR3 length is 15 residues. Trimming took off 4 bases at V and 2 bases at J, with 15 bases between the two ends. Per germline, CDR1 LNHDA and CDR2 SQIVND (reference sequence). The CDR3, as DNA: TGTGCCAGTAGTACCCTGGGACTCCCCGCCTACGAGCAGTACTTC. This encodes CASSTLGLPAYEQYF.

This clone was recorded once. V usage is TRBV6-5 and J usage is TRBJ1-1; 9 bases fit TRBD1. Germline CDR1 and CDR2: MNHEY and SVGAGI. The CDR3 has 16 residues. V gave up 2 bases and J gave up 5 bases; unmatched junction bases: 9. CDR3 sequence reads: CASSYEPGTGRTEAFF. The CDR3 nucleotides read TGTGCCAGCAGTTACGAACCGGGGACAGGGAGGACTGAAGCTTTCTTT.

The chain uses TRBV19 and TRBJ2-3; TRBD2 matches at 9 bases. The germline V gene has CDR1 LNHDA and CDR2 SQIVND (reference sequence). CDR3 length equals 17 residues. The junction had 7 bases not matched to a gene; V was cut back by 3 bases and J by 0 bases. CDR3 DNA: TGTGCCAGTAGTATCACCTGGACTAGCGTTAGCACAGATACGCAGTATTTT. Translated: CASSITWTSVSTDTQYF.

This clone came up once. This chain links TRBV4-1 with TRBJ2-3; the D gene is possibly TRBD2 (6 bases). Per the germline V gene, CDR1 is MGHRA and CDR2 is YSYEKL. The CDR3 is 17 residues long. V lost 4 bases and J lost 4, with 21 bases in between. DNA for the CDR3: TGCGCCAGCAGCCCGGCGGGTGGCGGGGCGTCTTCAGATACGCAGTATTTT. It is translated as CASSPAGGGASSDTQYF.

This clone has only a few counts. V and J are TRBV5-4 and TRBJ2-3; D call uncertain. Germline V gene lookup returns CDR1 SGHNT and CDR2 YYREEE (reference sequence). This CDR3 is 18 amino acids long. The germline V and J ends were trimmed by 3 bases and 0 bases, with 20 bases remaining between them. CDR3 sequence reads: CASSSPVGPSASTDTQYF. The CDR3 coding sequence is TGTGCCAGCAGCTCCCCTGTCGGTCCTTCCGCTAGCACAGATACGCAGTATTTT.